These T cell receptor beta chains were read from a single sample in a study of human T cells and chemical hapten exposure. TCRdb itself ran the RACE reads through MiXCR, one entry per CDR3 protein. Altogether 100,000 to 150,000 distinct CDR3 sequences are present, approximately 15% being singletons, with the ten largest covering 0.92%. The sequencing used whole blood, collected in connection with sensitization to the hapten diphenylcyclopropenone (DPC). The source is a man between 18 and 29 years old with alopecia areata. Some clones in this sample may be carry-over from other donors' samples. The CDR3 runs from the conserved cysteine through the conserved F or W. Fields, in order: clone size, V gene, J gene, D gene, CDR3 protein, CDR3 DNA. The D gene is left open where the match is weak. Not every row has a clone size; where given, it reads once, few, many or a size class.

size: -
V: TRBV13
J: TRBJ2-1
D: TRBD1
CDR3: CASSERDRSSYNEQFF
DNA: TGTGCCAGCAGCGAAAGGGACAGGAGCTCCTACAATGAGCAGTTCTTC

size: -
V: TRBV14
J: TRBJ1-2
D: -
CDR3: CASSQSVTRGGYTF
DNA: TGTGCCAGCAGCCAAAGCGTAACCAGGGGCGGCTACACCTTC

size: -
V: TRBV7-9
J: TRBJ2-2
D: TRBD1
CDR3: CASSFAGGTGELFF
DNA: TGTGCCAGCAGCTTCGCAGGGGGAACCGGGGAGCTGTTTTTT

size: -
V: TRBV20-1
J: TRBJ1-2
D: -
CDR3: CSAKAGYGYTF
DNA: TGCAGTGCTAAGGCGGGCTATGGCTACACCTTC

size: few
V: TRBV29-1
J: TRBJ1-1
D: -
CDR3: CSVDPGDHTEAFF
DNA: TGCAGCGTTGACCCAGGGGACCACACTGAAGCTTTCTTT

size: few
V: TRBV20-1
J: TRBJ2-3
D: -
CDR3: CSAILGGTDTQYF
DNA: TGCAGTGCTATTCTAGGCGGAACAGATACGCAGTATTTT

size: few
V: TRBV5-5
J: TRBJ1-2
D: -
CDR3: CASSLDQVPLIYGYTF
DNA: TGTGCCAGCAGCTTGGACCAAGTCCCTCTTATCTATGGCTACACCTTC

size: -
V: TRBV12-5
J: TRBJ1-1
D: -
CDR3: CASGLVLSPAIRITEAFF
DNA: TGTGCTAGTGGTTTGGTTTTATCACCTGCAATACGTATCACTGAAGCTTTCTTT

size: few
V: TRBV18
J: TRBJ2-3
D: TRBD2
CDR3: CASSSTHLLAGGPRDTQYF
DNA: TGTGCCAGCTCATCGACCCACTTACTAGCGGGGGGGCCAAGAGATACGCAGTATTTT

size: many
V: TRBV12-3/TRBV12-4
J: TRBJ1-1
D: TRBD1
CDR3: CASSLGQGNTEAFF
DNA: TGTGCCAGCAGCTTGGGACAGGGGAACACTGAAGCTTTCTTT

size: many
V: TRBV7-6
J: TRBJ1-6
D: -
CDR3: CASSPRGNSNSPLHF
DNA: TGTGCCAGCAGCCCGCGCGGCAACAGTAATTCACCCCTCCACTTT

size: few
V: TRBV7-6
J: TRBJ2-2
D: TRBD1
CDR3: CASRRDRGSVGELFF
DNA: TGTGCCAGCAGACGGGACAGGGGTTCAGTCGGGGAGCTGTTTTTT

size: few
V: TRBV7-3
J: TRBJ2-1
D: -
CDR3: CASSPTVGGSYNEQFF
DNA: TGTGCCAGCAGCCCCACTGTGGGCGGCTCGTACAATGAGCAGTTCTTC

size: -
V: TRBV24-1
J: TRBJ1-2
D: TRBD1
CDR3: CATSERDRVYGYTF
DNA: TGTGCCACCAGTGAACGGGACAGGGTCTATGGCTACACCTTC

size: -
V: TRBV5-1
J: TRBJ2-3
D: -
CDR3: CASKLPLGAQYF
DNA: TGCGCCAGCAAACTTCCACTCGGGGCGCAGTATTTT

size: -
V: TRBV6-2/TRBV6-3
J: TRBJ1-2
D: -
CDR3: CASSRLGQTYGYTF
DNA: TGTGCCAGCAGTCGACTCGGACAGACCTATGGCTACACCTTC